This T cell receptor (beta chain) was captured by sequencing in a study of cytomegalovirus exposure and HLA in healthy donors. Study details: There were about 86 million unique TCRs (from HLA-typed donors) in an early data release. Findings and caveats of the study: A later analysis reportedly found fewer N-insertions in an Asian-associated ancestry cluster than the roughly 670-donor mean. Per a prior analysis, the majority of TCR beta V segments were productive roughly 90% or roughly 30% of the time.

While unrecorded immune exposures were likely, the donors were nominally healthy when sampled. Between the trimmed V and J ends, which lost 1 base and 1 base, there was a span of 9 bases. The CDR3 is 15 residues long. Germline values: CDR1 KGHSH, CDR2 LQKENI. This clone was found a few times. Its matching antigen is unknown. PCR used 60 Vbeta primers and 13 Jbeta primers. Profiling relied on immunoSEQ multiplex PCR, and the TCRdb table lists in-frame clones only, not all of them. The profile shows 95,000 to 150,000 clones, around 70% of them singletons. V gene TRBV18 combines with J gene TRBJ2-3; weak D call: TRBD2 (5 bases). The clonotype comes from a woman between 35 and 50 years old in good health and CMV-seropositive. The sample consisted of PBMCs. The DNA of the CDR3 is TGTGCCAGCTCACCACTTTTGCGGGGCACAGATACGCAGTATTTT. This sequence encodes CASSPLLRGTDTQYF. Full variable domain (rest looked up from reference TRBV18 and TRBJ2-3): NAGVMQNPRHLVRRRGQEARLRCSPMKGHSHVYWYRQLPEEGLKFMVYLQKENIIDESGMPKERFSAEFPKEGPSILRIQQVVRGDSAAYFCASSPLLRGTDTQYFGPGTRLTVL.